One sample yielded the 2 T cell receptor beta chains listed below, sequenced in a study of T cell responses to AZD1222 COVID-19 vaccine. Produced via immunoSEQ multiplex PCR; TCRdb's table is partial and in-frame only. The sample has 110,000 to 150,000 clones; approximately 93% are singletons. Sequenced material: peripheral blood, taken on day 0 of AZD1222 vaccination. These receptors were taken from an adult in good health.

The chain has TRBV29-1 and TRBJ2-5, with 7 bases matching TRBD2. V lost 1 base and J lost 4; bases outside the gene matches: 18. There are 18 residues in the CDR3. The V gene's germline CDR1 is SQVTM and CDR2 ANQGSEA. The CDR3 DNA sequence: TGCAGCGTTGAAGGCGGCAGGGAAAAGCGGGACCCCTTAGAGACCCAGTACTTC. It specifies CSVEGGREKRDPLETQYF.

Turning to this clone: A read error may account for a junction end that differs from germline. This chain links TRBV18 with TRBJ2-7; 10 nucleotides match TRBD1. CDR1 and CDR2 (germline): KGHSH, LQKENI. This CDR3 is 13 amino acids long. This CDR3 reads CASSPLTGGEQYF. In nucleotides, the CDR3 is TGTGCCAGCTCCCCACTGACAGGGGGCGAACAGTACTTC.